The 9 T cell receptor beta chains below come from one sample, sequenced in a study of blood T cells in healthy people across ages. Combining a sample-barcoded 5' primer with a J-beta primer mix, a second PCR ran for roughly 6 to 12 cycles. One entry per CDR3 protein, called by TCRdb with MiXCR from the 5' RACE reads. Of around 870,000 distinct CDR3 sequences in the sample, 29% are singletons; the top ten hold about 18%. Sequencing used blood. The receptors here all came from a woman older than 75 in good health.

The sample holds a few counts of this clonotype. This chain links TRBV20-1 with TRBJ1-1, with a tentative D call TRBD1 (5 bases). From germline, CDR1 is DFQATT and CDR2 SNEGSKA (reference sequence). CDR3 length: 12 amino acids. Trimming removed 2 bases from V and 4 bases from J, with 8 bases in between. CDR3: CSARTGATEAFF. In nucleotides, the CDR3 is TGCAGTGCTAGAACCGGGGCCACTGAAGCTTTCTTT.

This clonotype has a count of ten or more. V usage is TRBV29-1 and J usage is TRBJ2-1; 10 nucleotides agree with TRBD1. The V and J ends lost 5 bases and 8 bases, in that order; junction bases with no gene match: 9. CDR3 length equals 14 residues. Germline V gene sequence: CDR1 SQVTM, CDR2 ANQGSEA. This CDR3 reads CSVPDRGPFDEQFF. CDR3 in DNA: TGCAGCGTTCCCGACAGGGGGCCCTTCGATGAGCAGTTCTTC.

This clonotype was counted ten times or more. CDR3 loop: CAISGQVGDTQYF. The CDR3 bases are TGTGCCATTTCGGGACAGGTCGGGGATACGCAGTATTTT. The V gene is TRBV15, the J gene TRBJ2-3, with TRBD1 identical over 8 bases. This CDR3 region has 13 residues. The ends lost 10 bases at V and 6 bases at J; junction bases unmatched: 9. Germline V gene data show CDR1 as LNHNV and CDR2 as YYDKDF (reference sequence).

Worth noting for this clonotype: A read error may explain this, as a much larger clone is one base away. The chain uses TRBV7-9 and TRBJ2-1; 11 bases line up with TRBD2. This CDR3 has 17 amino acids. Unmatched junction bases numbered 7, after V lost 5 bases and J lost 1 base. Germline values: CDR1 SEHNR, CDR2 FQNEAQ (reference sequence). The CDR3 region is CASSLTSGAFSYNEQFF. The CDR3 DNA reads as TGTGCCAGCAGCCTGACTAGCGGGGCTTTTTCCTACAATGAGCAGTTCTTC.

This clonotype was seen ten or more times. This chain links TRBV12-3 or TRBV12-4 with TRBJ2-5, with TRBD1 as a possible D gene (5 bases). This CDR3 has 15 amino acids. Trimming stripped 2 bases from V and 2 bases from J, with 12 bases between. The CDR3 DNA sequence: TGTGCCAGCAGTTTAAATGGGGCAGCACAAGAGACCCAGTACTTC. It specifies CASSLNGAAQETQYF.

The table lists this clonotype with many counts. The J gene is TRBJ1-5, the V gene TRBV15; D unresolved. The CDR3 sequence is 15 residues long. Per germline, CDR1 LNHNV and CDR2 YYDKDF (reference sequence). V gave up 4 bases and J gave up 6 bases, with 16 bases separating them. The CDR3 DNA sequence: TGTGCCACCAGCAAAGCCCCGAGAGGGAGTCAGCCCCAGCATTTT. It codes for CATSKAPRGSQPQHF.

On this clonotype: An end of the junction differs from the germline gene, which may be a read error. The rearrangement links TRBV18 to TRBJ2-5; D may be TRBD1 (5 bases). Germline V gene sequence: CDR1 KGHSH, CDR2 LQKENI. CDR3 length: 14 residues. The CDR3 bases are TGTGCCAGCTCACCAGTGGGGTCTAAGGAGACCCAGGGCTTC. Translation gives CASSPVGSKETQGF.

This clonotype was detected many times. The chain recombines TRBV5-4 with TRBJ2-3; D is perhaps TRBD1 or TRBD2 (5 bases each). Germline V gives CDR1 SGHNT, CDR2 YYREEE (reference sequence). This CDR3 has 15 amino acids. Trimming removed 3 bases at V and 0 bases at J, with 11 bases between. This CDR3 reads CASSSLEGSTDTQYF. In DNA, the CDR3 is TGTGCCAGCAGCTCCCTTGAGGGGAGCACAGATACGCAGTATTTT.

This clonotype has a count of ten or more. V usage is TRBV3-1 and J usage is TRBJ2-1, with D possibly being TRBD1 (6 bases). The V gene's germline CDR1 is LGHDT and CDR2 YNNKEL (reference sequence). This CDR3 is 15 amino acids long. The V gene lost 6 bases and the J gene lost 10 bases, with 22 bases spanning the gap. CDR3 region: CASRRLGGNTREQFF. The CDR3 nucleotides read TGTGCCAGCAGGAGATTAGGGGGTAATACGCGAGAGCAGTTCTTC.